A single sample gave rise to the 22 T cell receptor beta chains below, sequenced in a study of cytomegalovirus exposure and HLA in healthy donors. PCR employed 60 Vbeta and 13 Jbeta primers. The data were produced by immunoSEQ multiplex PCR, yet TCRdb's version contains in-frame clones alone and is incomplete. The data hold some 110,000 clones, with roughly four fifths observed a single time. Specimen: PBMCs. The source is a woman aged 45-59 years in good health and CMV-seropositive.

This clone was recorded a few times. This chain links TRBV7-9 with TRBJ1-1, with 7 bases identical to TRBD1. Losses at the gene ends were 5 bases for V and 1 base for J; bases not matched to a gene: 4. Germline V gene lookup returns CDR1 SEHNR and CDR2 FQNEAQ (reference sequence). This CDR3 comprises 14 residues. The CDR3 nucleotides read TGTGCCAGCAGCGCTTGGACAGGGAACACTGAAGCTTTCTTT. Amino acids: CASSAWTGNTEAFF.

V and J are TRBV30 and TRBJ1-5; possible D gene TRBD1, 5 bases. The CDR3 has 17 amino acids. Trimming took 1 base from V and 6 from J, leaving 22 bases between them. From germline, CDR1 is GTSNPN and CDR2 SVGIG (reference sequence). This CDR3 is CAWSDPRALEQLQPQHF. In DNA form, the CDR3 reads TGTGCCTGGAGTGACCCCAGGGCCCTCGAACAGCTTCAGCCCCAGCATTTT.

The chain joins TRBV9 to TRBJ1-5; D possibly corresponds to TRBD1 (5 bases). CDR1 is SGDLS and CDR2 is YYNGEE in the germline V gene. The length of the CDR3 is 15 residues. V gave up 3 bases and J gave up 2 bases, with 12 bases separating them. As DNA, the CDR3 is TGTGCCAGCAGCGGCGGGGGAGCCGGCAATCAGCCCCAGCATTTT. It codes for CASSGGGAGNQPQHF. Complete variable domain (other parts from reference TRBV9 and TRBJ1-5): DSGVTQTPKHLITATGQRVTLRCSPRSGDLSVYWYQQSLDQGLQFLIQYYNGEERAKGNILERFSAQQFPDLHSELNLSSLELGDSALYFCASSGGGAGNQPQHFGDGTRLSIL.

The genes are TRBV7-3 and TRBJ1-1; the D is unclear. V dropped 5 bases and J dropped 1 base, with 11 bases sitting between them. Germline CDR1 and CDR2: SGHTA and FQGTGA. The CDR3 has 14 amino acids. CDR3 loop: CASSAHAGNTEAFF. The DNA of the CDR3 is TGTGCCAGCAGCGCCCACGCGGGGAACACTGAAGCTTTCTTT. The full variable domain, its missing parts supplied by reference TRBV7-3 and TRBJ1-1, is GAGVSQTPSNKVTEKGKYVELRCDPISGHTALYWYRQSLGQGPEFLIYFQGTGAADDSGLPNDRFFAVRPEGSVSTLKIQRTERGDSAVYLCASSAHAGNTEAFFGQGTRLTVV.

This chain uses TRBV7-2 with TRBJ2-7; 7 nucleotides line up with TRBD2. Trimming at V came to 5 bases and at J to 2 bases, leaving 9 bases not matched to a gene. Germline V gene data show CDR1 as SGHTA and CDR2 as FQGNSA. CDR3 length: 15 amino acids. This CDR3 is CASSPQLRGTYEQYF. The CDR3 nucleotides are TGTGCCAGCAGCCCCCAGTTGCGGGGGACCTACGAGCAGTACTTC.

The gene calls are TRBV9 and TRBJ2-3; 9 bases are a match to TRBD2. The V gene's germline CDR1 is SGDLS and CDR2 YYNGEE. V gave up 0 bases and J gave up 2 bases; unmatched junction bases: 4. This CDR3 spans 16 amino acids. CDR3 protein: CASSVGAGGYTDTQYF. In DNA form, the CDR3 reads TGTGCCAGCAGCGTAGGGGCGGGGGGGTACACAGATACGCAGTATTTT. The variable domain in full, completed from reference TRBV9 and TRBJ2-3, reads DSGVTQTPKHLITATGQRVTLRCSPRSGDLSVYWYQQSLDQGLQFLIQYYNGEERAKGNILERFSAQQFPDLHSELNLSSLELGDSALYFCASSVGAGGYTDTQYFGPGTRLTVL.

The chain has TRBV6-1 and TRBJ1-2; 10 bases are a match to TRBD1. The CDR3 consists of 15 residues. Germline V gene lookup returns CDR1 MNHNS and CDR2 SASEGT. V dropped 5 bases and J dropped 6; count of bases not matched to a gene: 9. CDR3 protein: CASSSRDRGFNGYTF. The CDR3 DNA sequence: TGTGCCAGCAGTTCCAGGGACAGGGGTTTTAATGGCTACACCTTC.

The chain employs TRBV28 and TRBJ1-2; a possible D gene is TRBD1 (5 bases). V shed 3 bases and J shed 8 bases, with 7 bases lying between them. This CDR3 has 11 amino acids. Germline values: CDR1 MDHEN, CDR2 SYDVKM. This chain's CDR3 is CASSFAGGYTF. CDR3 nucleotide sequence: TGTGCCAGCAGTTTCGCAGGGGGCTACACCTTC.

The V call is TRBV7-2, the J call TRBJ1-4, with unresolved D. Trimming left V 1 base short and J 7 bases short, with 13 bases between. Germline CDR1 is SGHTA and CDR2 is FQGNSA. The CDR3 sequence is 15 residues long. This CDR3 reads CASSLGSSRGEKLFF. The CDR3 region has the DNA TGTGCCAGCAGCTTAGGGTCGTCCCGCGGTGAAAAACTGTTTTTT.

This chain links TRBV9 with TRBJ1-3; no clear D. This CDR3 is 17 amino acids long. V lost 4 bases to trimming and J lost 0 bases, with 17 bases between them. CDR1 and CDR2 from the germline V gene are SGDLS and YYNGEE. CDR3 DNA sequence: TGTGCCAGCAGCCCCCATCTCCCGGGGAGCTCTGGAAACACCATATATTTT. It codes for CASSPHLPGSSGNTIYF.

This clone was detected once. The CDR3 sequence is CASSDRGWGNQPQHF. As DNA, the CDR3 is TGTGCCAGCAGCGACAGGGGTTGGGGCAATCAGCCCCAGCATTTT. The chain recombines TRBV7-2 with TRBJ1-5, with 8 positions matching TRBD1. Germline V gene lookup returns CDR1 SGHTA and CDR2 FQGNSA. V shed 5 bases and J 2 bases; nucleotides not matched to a gene: 5. The CDR3 is made up of 15 amino acids.

This chain joins TRBV27 and TRBJ2-7, with 12 positions matching TRBD2. Germline V gene lookup returns CDR1 MNHEY and CDR2 SMNVEV (reference sequence). The V and J ends lost 5 bases and 5 bases, in that order; junction bases with no gene match: 7. The CDR3 has 15 residues. DNA of the CDR3: TGTGCCAGCAGTCCGCTAGCGGGGGGGCCGGACGAGCAGTACTTC. Translated: CASSPLAGGPDEQYF.

The V call is TRBV7-9, the J call TRBJ1-1; 8 positions agree with TRBD1. V was pared by 6 bases and J by 10 bases, with 7 bases of the junction left unmatched. The CDR3 has 12 residues. Germline values: CDR1 SEHNR, CDR2 FQNEAQ (reference sequence). Written as DNA, the CDR3 is TGTGCCAGCAGTCCCGGACAGGGAACAGCTTTCTTT. Translating it yields CASSPGQGTAFF.

This sequence joins TRBV29-1 and TRBJ1-5; 9 bases line up with TRBD1. Germline V gene lookup returns CDR1 SQVTM and CDR2 ANQGSEA. There are 15 residues in the CDR3. Trimming took 5 bases from V and 1 from J; bases not matched to a gene: 6. The CDR3, as DNA: TGCAGCGTTAGACAGGGGGTGGGGAGCAATCAGCCCCAGCATTTT. The encoded protein is CSVRQGVGSNQPQHF.

The rearrangement links TRBV5-1 to TRBJ2-7; no clear D. Germline CDR1 SGHRS, CDR2 YFSETQ. The CDR3 length is 14 residues. Between the trimmed V and J ends, which lost 3 bases and 1 base, there was a span of 11 bases. CDR3 coding DNA: TGCGCCAGCAGCTCCCTTGCCGGTTCCTACGAGCAGTACTTC. It is translated as CASSSLAGSYEQYF.

J is TRBJ1-1 and V is TRBV15, with D perhaps TRBD1 (6 bases). V dropped 4 bases and J dropped 3 bases, with 18 bases sitting between them. This CDR3 comprises 16 residues. The V gene's germline CDR1 is LNHNV and CDR2 YYDKDF (reference sequence). The CDR3 region is CATSTLPRGAHTEAFF. CDR3 nucleotides: TGTGCCACCAGCACCCTTCCTCGGGGGGCGCACACTGAAGCTTTCTTT.

V gene TRBV6-5 combines with J gene TRBJ1-2, with D perhaps matching TRBD1 (5 bases). The CDR3 spans 13 residues. Trimming removed 2 bases from V and 6 bases from J, with 10 bases in between. CDR1 MNHEY and CDR2 SVGAGI come from the germline V gene. The CDR3 DNA sequence: TGTGCCAGCAGTTACCGGCAGGGCCATGGCTACACCTTC. Amino acid sequence: CASSYRQGHGYTF.

This chain uses TRBV7-9 with TRBJ1-1; possibly TRBD1 for D (5 bases). Trimming stripped 2 bases from V and 4 bases from J, with 11 bases between. Germline V CDR1 and CDR2: SEHNR, FQNEAQ (reference sequence). The CDR3 is made up of 14 amino acids. This CDR3 reads CASSLRQGATEAFF. The CDR3 coding sequence is TGTGCCAGCAGCTTACGGCAGGGCGCCACTGAAGCTTTCTTT.

This clone was seen only a few times. The chain couples TRBV2 to TRBJ1-5, with TRBD1 matching over 9 bases. The V segment lost 4 bases and the J segment 0 bases; nucleotides outside the gene matches: 13. Germline-derived CDR1 and CDR2 are SNHLY and FYNNEI. This CDR3 is 19 amino acids long. CDR3 in DNA: TGTGCCAGCAGTGGGACAGGGGATAACTTCTTTTATAGCAATCAGCCCCAGCATTTT. Translation gives CASSGTGDNFFYSNQPQHF.

This sequence joins TRBV5-4 and TRBJ2-1; TRBD2 might be the D (5 bases). The CDR3 is 15 residues long. Germline CDR1 reads SGHNT; CDR2 reads YYREEE (reference sequence). Trimming cost V 0 bases and J 6 bases, with 13 bases left between them. The CDR3 coding sequence is TGTGCCAGCAGCTTGGGTCCAGATGGAGGCAATGAGCAGTTCTTC. Encoded protein: CASSLGPDGGNEQFF.

This chain uses TRBV9 with TRBJ2-1; tentatively, D is TRBD1 (5 bases). V lost 3 bases to trimming and J lost 0 bases, with 10 bases between them. Germline CDR1 is SGDLS and CDR2 is YYNGEE. This CDR3 spans 15 amino acids. DNA for the CDR3: TGTGCCAGCAGCGAAAACAGGCGCTCCTACAATGAGCAGTTCTTC. This sequence encodes CASSENRRSYNEQFF.

This chain connects TRBV20-1 to TRBJ2-7; no clear D. Germline V gene data show CDR1 as DFQATT and CDR2 as SNEGSKA (reference sequence). The V and J ends lost 5 bases and 12 bases respectively, with 14 bases between them. The CDR3 is 10 residues long. This chain's CDR3 is CSASTATRYF. In nucleotides, the CDR3 is TGCAGTGCTTCAACAGCCACCAGGTACTTC.